The 11 T cell receptor beta chains below were found in one sample sequenced in a study of human T cells and chemical hapten exposure. Time point specified: patch test 2, 6 weeks after DPC sensitization. Treatment described: therapeutic diphenylcyclopropenone sensitization with weekly scalp DPC. TCRdb reprocessed the RACE reads with MiXCR, giving one entry per CDR3 protein. The data contain about 140,000 distinct CDR3 sequences, about an eighth of them seen just once; the ten biggest clones take up about 1.4%. The specimen comprised whole blood, sampled in connection with sensitization to the hapten diphenylcyclopropenone (DPC). All receptors derive from a woman between 45 and 65 years old with alopecia areata. Some clones in this sample may be carry-over from other donors' samples.

This rearrangement joins TRBV24-1 to TRBJ2-2; D is ambiguous. V lost 0 bases and J 1 base, leaving 5 bases between the germline ends. The CDR3 length is 15 residues. Germline assignment: CDR1 KGHDR and CDR2 SFDVKD. CDR3: CATSDLQVNTGELFF. In nucleotides, the CDR3 is TGTGCCACCAGTGATTTGCAAGTGAACACCGGGGAGCTGTTTTTT.

In this sample, this clonotype turned up many times. The rearrangement joins TRBV4-1 to TRBJ2-1; D remains ambiguous. Trimming stripped 3 bases from V and 7 bases from J, with 4 bases between. The germline V gene has CDR1 MGHRA and CDR2 YSYEKL. CDR3 length: 11 amino acids. The DNA for the CDR3 is TGCGCCAGCAGCCACGTTAATGAGCAGTTCTTC. Its translation is CASSHVNEQFF.

This chain connects TRBV19 to TRBJ2-7; 7 nucleotides match TRBD2. The V gene end was trimmed by 2 bases and the J gene end by 3 bases; junction bases not matched to a gene: 4. This CDR3 is built from 14 residues. Germline V gene lookup returns CDR1 LNHDA and CDR2 SQIVND (reference sequence). CDR3 loop: CASSIRRESYEQYF. The CDR3 coding sequence is TGTGCCAGTAGTATAAGGCGGGAGAGCTACGAGCAGTACTTC.

CDR3: CASSPTGAGANVLTF. The CDR3 DNA sequence: TGTGCCAGCAGCCCGACAGGAGCTGGGGCCAACGTCCTGACTTTC. The V and J genes are TRBV6-6 and TRBJ2-6; a possible D gene is TRBD1 (6 bases). From germline, CDR1 is MNHNY and CDR2 SVGAGI (reference sequence). V shed 6 bases and J shed 2 bases, with 11 bases lying between them. This CDR3 has 15 amino acids.

This clonotype appeared a few times. This chain connects TRBV19 to TRBJ1-3; D unresolved. The CDR3 spans 15 residues. Trimming cost V 5 bases and J 6 bases, with 17 bases left between them. Looked up from germline, CDR1 is LNHDA and CDR2 is SQIVND (reference sequence). This chain's CDR3 is CASSADPTGENTIYF. The CDR3 coding sequence is TGTGCCAGTAGTGCGGACCCGACCGGGGAAAACACCATATATTTT.

The chain couples TRBV20-1 to TRBJ1-5; 8 bases agree with TRBD1. The CDR3 contains 13 residues. Germline V gene lookup returns CDR1 DFQATT and CDR2 SNEGSKA (reference sequence). After removal of 1 base from V and 6 bases from J, the junction contained 2 bases not matched to a gene. CDR3 nucleotides: TGCAGTGCTAGAGGACAGGGGACTCAGCCCCAGCATTTT. This gives the protein CSARGQGTQPQHF.

This clonotype came up many times. This rearrangement joins TRBV20-1 to TRBJ2-1, with D perhaps given as TRBD1 or TRBD2 (6 bases each). This CDR3 is built from 15 residues. V was trimmed by 3 bases and J by 6 bases, leaving 18 bases between them. Germline V gene data show CDR1 as DFQATT and CDR2 as SNEGSKA (reference sequence). CDR3 loop: CSARGRGGMGNEQFF. The CDR3 DNA reads TGCAGTGCTAGGGGCAGGGGCGGGATGGGCAATGAGCAGTTCTTC.

A few counts support this clonotype. V is TRBV29-1 and J is TRBJ2-7; tentative D call: TRBD2 (7 bases). Trimming took off 3 bases at V and 2 bases at J, with 11 bases between the two ends. Germline V lookup: CDR1 SQVTM, CDR2 ANQGSEA. The CDR3 consists of 13 residues. CDR3 DNA: TGCAGCGTTGATCGGGGGGCCCCCTACGAGCAGTACTTC. Encoded protein: CSVDRGAPYEQYF.

The genes are TRBV18 and TRBJ2-1; D perhaps matches TRBD1 (5 bases). CDR1 is KGHSH and CDR2 is LQKENI in the germline V gene. The CDR3 has 12 amino acids. Trimming left V 4 bases short and J 13 bases short, with 14 bases between. The chain's CDR3 is CASSLGHPAQFF. The CDR3 nucleotides are TGTGCCAGCTCACTGGGGCACCCCGCCCAGTTCTTC. Full variable domain (outside the CDR3, taken from reference TRBV18 and TRBJ2-1): NAGVMQNPRHLVRRRGQEARLRCSPMKGHSHVYWYRQLPEEGLKFMVYLQKENIIDESGMPKERFSAEFPKEGPSILRIQQVVRGDSAAYFCASSLGHPAQFFGPGTRLTVL.

This clonotype was seen many times. The V call is TRBV7-3, the J call TRBJ1-1; 7 nucleotides line up with TRBD1. Looked up from germline, CDR1 is SGHTA and CDR2 is FQGTGA. This CDR3 has 15 amino acids. The ends lost 5 bases at V and 0 bases at J; junction bases unmatched: 6. Written as DNA, the CDR3 is TGTGCCAGCAGCCCGCAGACAGGGTTGAACACTGAAGCTTTCTTT. Protein: CASSPQTGLNTEAFF.

This clonotype was recorded many times. The genes are TRBV6-1 and TRBJ2-1; 10 nucleotides line up with TRBD2. Unmatched junction bases numbered 4, after V lost 1 base and J lost 4 bases. Germline CDR1 is MNHNS and CDR2 is SASEGT. CDR3 size: 16 residues. Here the CDR3 reads CASSEEAGGAYNEQFF. Written as DNA, the CDR3 is TGTGCCAGCAGTGAAGAAGCGGGAGGGGCATACAATGAGCAGTTCTTC.